This TCR beta chain was recorded in a study of OX40 agonist ivuxolimab in advanced cancers. General study findings and limits: Dosing at 0.1 to 3.0 mg/kg was accompanied by clonal expansion of CD4+ and CD8+ blood T cells by week 6.

The method was immunoSEQ multiplex PCR; TCRdb's version includes in-frame clones alone and lacks a portion of them. The sample records approximately 79,000 clones, more than 85% being singletons. Concerning this clone itself: Antigen: not known.

This specimen consisted of CD4+ or CD8+ T cells sorted from blood, obtained in a trial of the OX40 agonist ivuxolimab. The receptor was derived from an adult with an advanced solid tumor such as melanoma, head and neck, liver or kidney cancer.

CDR3: CASSTGTGTYEQYF. The CDR3 nucleotides read TGTGCCAGCAGCACCGGGACAGGTACCTACGAGCAGTACTTC. The J gene is TRBJ2-7, the V gene TRBV7-3; 8 bases align to TRBD1. Losses at the gene ends were 5 bases for V and 2 bases for J; bases not matched to a gene: 5. CDR1 is SGHTA and CDR2 is FQGTGA in the germline V gene. This CDR3 is 14 amino acids long.